This T cell receptor (beta chain) was recorded in a study of cytomegalovirus exposure and HLA in healthy donors. At the level of the study: Caucasian-associated ancestry cluster membership applied to less than 85% of 398 genotyped donors.

The CDR3 spans 17 residues. CDR1 and CDR2 (germline): SNHLY, FYNNEI. V dropped 1 base and J dropped 8; count of bases not matched to a gene: 12. About this clone itself: Its antigen is not identified.

Use of 60 Vbeta and 13 Jbeta primers characterized the PCR. Sequenced by immunoSEQ multiplex PCR; TCRdb stores in-frame clones only, minus some. The sample yields approximately 160,000 clones, around 80% seen once. Notes on the study in general: Later, an analysis found that common viral pathogens appeared to be linked with several of the most significant clusters. Exclusion as indistinguishable affected some V segments, including TRBV6-2 and TRBV6-3. Reports indicated that the classifier achieved high specificity and sensitivity in diagnosing cytomegalovirus status.

Sample: PBMCs. The source is a human donor in good health. V gene TRBV2 combines with J gene TRBJ2-1, with 9 bases lining up with TRBD1. The CDR3 bases are TGTGCCAGCAGTGAAGAGGGGTCGGGACAGGGAAGGTATGAGCAGTTCTTC. It translates to CASSEEGSGQGRYEQFF.